This TCR beta chain was captured in a study of cytomegalovirus exposure and HLA in healthy donors. Study-level results: The tendency of first-cohort TCR clusters to co-occur in the roughly 110 validation repertoires was identified by a subsequent analysis.

With regard to this clone: Its cognate antigen is unknown.

Looked up from germline, CDR1 is SNHLY and CDR2 is FYNNEI. Trimming cost V 5 bases and J 5 bases, with 9 bases left between them. The length of the CDR3 is 12 residues. Measured with immunoSEQ multiplex PCR; TCRdb has only the in-frame clones, and not every one. This sample yields 200,000 to 300,000 clones, of which about 90% are seen a single time; more than 10% belongs to the top ten. The origin of this receptor is a young man in good health and CMV-seropositive. The chain combines TRBV2 with TRBJ1-1; D is unclear. The sample taken for sequencing was PBMCs. The CDR3 DNA is TGTGCCAGCAGTTTGGGGATAACTGAAGCTTTCTTT. Its protein is CASSLGITEAFF.